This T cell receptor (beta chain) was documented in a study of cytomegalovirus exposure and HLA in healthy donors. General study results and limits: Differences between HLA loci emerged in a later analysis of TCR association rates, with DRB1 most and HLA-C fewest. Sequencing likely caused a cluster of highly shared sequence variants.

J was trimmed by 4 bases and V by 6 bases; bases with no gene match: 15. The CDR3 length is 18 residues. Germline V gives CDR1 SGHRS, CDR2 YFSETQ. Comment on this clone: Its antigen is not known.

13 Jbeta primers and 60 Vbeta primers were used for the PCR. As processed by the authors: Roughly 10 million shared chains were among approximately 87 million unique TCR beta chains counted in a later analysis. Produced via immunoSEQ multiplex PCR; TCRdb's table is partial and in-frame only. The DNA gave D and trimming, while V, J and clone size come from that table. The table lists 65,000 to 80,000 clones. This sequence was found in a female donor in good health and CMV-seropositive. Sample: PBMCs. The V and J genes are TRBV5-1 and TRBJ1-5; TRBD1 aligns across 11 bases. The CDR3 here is CASTSPPEDRGLNQPQHF. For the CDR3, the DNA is TGCGCCAGCACATCTCCCCCAGAGGACAGGGGGCTTAATCAGCCCCAGCATTTT.